This paragraph reports one T cell receptor beta chain. What it binds is not known. The assay was immunoSEQ multiplex PCR, and TCRdb's table has in-frame clones only and misses some. Here the sample spans approximately 31,000 clones, approximately 83% being singletons. These data come from a study of STAT3 mutations in large granular lymphocyte leukemia. General study results and limits: Every T-LGLL patient had at least one immunodominant TCRbeta clonotype.

V was pared by 5 bases and J by 4 bases, with 15 bases between. The CDR3 extends over 15 amino acids. The germline CDR1 and CDR2 sequences are SEHNR and FQNEAQ (reference sequence). The origin of this receptor is a man aged 55 to 70 with T-cell large granular lymphocyte leukemia. Some clones in this sample may be carry-over from other donors' samples. The V gene is TRBV7-9, the J gene TRBJ2-1, with D possibly matching TRBD1 (5 bases). The material sequenced was peripheral blood mononuclear cells. This CDR3 reads CASSEGASRYNEQFF. The CDR3 DNA reads TGTGCCAGCAGCGAAGGGGCTAGTAGGTACAATGAGCAGTTCTTC.